The rows below give T cell receptor beta chains drawn from one sample of a study of blood T cell repertoires in COVID-19. Measured with immunoSEQ multiplex PCR; TCRdb has only the in-frame clones, and not every one. The table shows roughly 60,000 clones, with around 90% occurring only once. Sequencing was performed on peripheral blood. The receptors come from a woman older than 75 with active COVID-19. CDR3s include the opening cysteine and the closing phenylalanine or tryptophan. D genes are given only for firm matches. Size tells how often a clone was seen (once, few, many) or the class of an expanded clone, and some rows leave it out.

V	J	D	length	size	CDR3	DNA
TRBV29-1	TRBJ2-5	TRBD2	17	NA	CSVAKQGTSGGQETQYF	TGCAGCGTTGCTAAACAGGGGACTAGCGGGGGGCAAGAGACCCAGTACTTC
TRBV7-7	TRBJ2-1	NA	14	NA	CASSLRQTDNEQFF	TGTGCTAGCAGCTTAAGGCAGACAGACAATGAGCAGTTCTTC
TRBV5-5	TRBJ2-7	TRBD1	14	NA	CASSWDRVGYEQYF	TGTGCCAGCAGCTGGGACAGGGTTGGGTACGAGCAGTACTTC
TRBV4-1	TRBJ1-5	NA	16	NA	CASSLHQARGPQPQHF	TGCGCCAGCAGCCTCCACCAAGCTCGGGGTCCACAGCCCCAGCATTTT
TRBV21-1	TRBJ2-2	NA	16	NA	CASGEGLGYWTGELFF	TGTGCCAGCGGGGAGGGACTAGGTTACTGGACCGGGGAGCTGTTTTTT
TRBV7-2	TRBJ1-1	TRBD1	16	NA	CASSLEGGLANTEAFF	TGTGCCAGCAGCTTAGAAGGGGGCTTGGCGAACACTGAAGCTTTCTTT
TRBV28	TRBJ2-7	TRBD2	16	NA	CASSSLAGGPIYEQYF	TGTGCCAGCAGTTCACTAGCGGGAGGGCCTATCTACGAGCAGTACTTC
TRBV6-4	TRBJ2-2	TRBD2	16	NA	CASSEGGLVDTGELFF	TGTGCCAGCAGTGAGGGGGGACTAGTAGACACCGGGGAGCTGTTTTTT
TRBV19	TRBJ1-4	NA	15	NA	CASSIREVTNEKLFF	TGTGCCAGTAGTATAAGGGAGGTAACTAATGAAAAACTGTTTTTT
TRBV13	TRBJ2-3	TRBD1	16	NA	CASSVRDRGRTDTQYF	TGTGCCAGCAGCGTTAGGGACAGGGGGAGAACAGATACGCAGTATTTT
TRBV5-1	TRBJ2-3	NA	19	NA	CASSLGPIGLRTSTDTQYF	TGCGCCAGCAGCTTGGGACCGATCGGGCTCCGGACTAGCACAGATACGCAGTATTTT
TRBV27	TRBJ2-3	NA	13	NA	CASRTGSTDTQYF	TGTGCCAGCCGAACAGGGAGCACAGATACGCAGTATTTT
TRBV18	TRBJ1-2	NA	15	once	CASSPNPQVNYGYTF	TGTGCCAGCTCACCAAATCCCCAGGTCAACTATGGCTACACCTTC
TRBV4-1	TRBJ2-3	TRBD2	17	NA	CASSHSLTSGGSDTQYF	TGCGCCAGCAGCCATAGTCTTACTAGCGGGGGATCGGATACGCAGTATTTT
TRBV5-6	TRBJ1-2	NA	17	once	CASSLFATLDRSYGYTF	TGTGCCAGCAGCTTGTTCGCAACTCTTGACAGGAGCTATGGCTACACCTTC
TRBV29-1	TRBJ2-3	TRBD1	18	NA	CSVSGQGPPGLSTDTQYF	TGCAGCGTGTCTGGACAGGGGCCGCCAGGACTTTCAACAGATACGCAGTATTTT
TRBV19	TRBJ2-3	NA	18	NA	CASSISAKAESSTDTQYF	TGTGCCAGTAGTATATCAGCAAAAGCGGAGTCGAGCACAGATACGCAGTATTTT
TRBV28	TRBJ2-5	TRBD1	15	NA	CASSLAGGAGETQYF	TGTGCCAGCAGTTTAGCAGGGGGCGCGGGGGAGACCCAGTACTTC
TRBV5-1	TRBJ1-1	TRBD1	14	NA	CASSRTGLNTEAFF	TGCGCCAGCAGCAGGACAGGGTTGAACACTGAAGCTTTCTTT
TRBV5-5	TRBJ2-1	NA	14	NA	CASSPEPGAYEQFF	TGTGCCAGCAGCCCCGAGCCAGGCGCTTATGAGCAGTTCTTC
TRBV5-8	TRBJ2-5	NA	14	once	CASSFGLDQETQYF	TGTGCCAGCAGCTTCGGACTGGACCAAGAGACCCAGTACTTC
TRBV6-5	TRBJ2-2	NA	15	NA	CASSYSEAAGGELFF	TGTGCCAGCAGTTACTCGGAAGCGGCCGGCGGGGAGCTGTTTTTT
TRBV4-1	TRBJ2-2	NA	17	NA	CASSQGGRDFNTGELFF	TGCGCCAGCAGCCAAGGAGGCCGGGACTTCAACACCGGGGAGCTGTTTTTT
TRBV2	TRBJ1-2	NA	13	few	CASQDKANYGYTF	TGTGCCAGTCAGGACAAAGCTAACTATGGCTACACCTTC